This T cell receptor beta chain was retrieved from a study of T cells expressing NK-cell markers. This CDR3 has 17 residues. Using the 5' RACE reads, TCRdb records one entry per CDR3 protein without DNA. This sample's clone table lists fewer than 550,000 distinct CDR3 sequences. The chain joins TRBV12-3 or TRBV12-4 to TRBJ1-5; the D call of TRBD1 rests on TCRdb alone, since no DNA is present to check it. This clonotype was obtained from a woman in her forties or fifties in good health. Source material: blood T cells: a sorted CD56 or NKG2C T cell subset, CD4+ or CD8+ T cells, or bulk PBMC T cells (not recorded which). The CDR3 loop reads CASSLVDRINSNQPQHF.